This T cell receptor (beta chain) emerged from a study of T cells after yellow fever vaccination. Study findings and constraints: Abundant bulk-derived clonotypes could contaminate FACS-sorted repertoires.

Via MiXCR, TCRdb re-called the 5' RACE reads, giving one row per CDR3 protein. Among about 73,000 distinct CDR3 sequences listed, almost 8% were seen once. The CDR3 spans 14 residues. The germline CDR1 and CDR2 sequences are SQVTM and ANQGSEA. With V trimmed by 2 bases and J by 6 bases, 4 bases remained unmatched. The sample holds a few counts of this clonotype. What it binds is unknown. Sequences were derived from CD8+ T cells sorted from PBMCs, sampled on the day of the yellow fever booster vaccination. The clonotype comes from a man aged 25-45 years who received the YFV17D yellow fever vaccine. This chain links TRBV29-1 with TRBJ2-1, with 10 bases identical to TRBD1. CDR3 in DNA: TGCAGCGTTGAACGGGACAGGGGAGGCAATGAGCAGTTCTTC. Translation: CSVERDRGGNEQFF.